This paragraph covers one TCR beta chain sequence. Its antigen is not known. Assay runs were performed at deep level. It was roughly 210 ng DNA, 25,000 to 35,000 T cell genomes, that sorted-subset replicate PCRs used. Method: immunoSEQ multiplex PCR; TCRdb's copy keeps in-frame clones and lacks some. Of about 2.5 million clones listed, approximately 90% were seen once; the top ten hold approximately 0.41%. From germline, CDR1 is MDHEN and CDR2 SYDVKM. The CDR3 runs to 15 residues. V was cut by 10 bases and J by 7 bases, with 22 bases left in between. The sample comes from a study of shared clonotypes between healthy human individuals. General study points: Relative to memory subsets, naive subsets generally showed larger estimated richness.

The rearrangement uses TRBV28 and TRBJ1-4; tentatively, D is TRBD1 (5 bases). The TCR was taken from a man aged 18 to 35 in good health. Some clones in this sample may be carry-over from other donors' samples. Material for sequencing was naive CD4+ T cells from PBMCs. The subset was: CD45RA+ positively selected. CDR3 loop: CATQGVIGLGEKLFF. The CDR3 coding sequence is TGTGCCACCCAGGGAGTTATCGGGCTAGGTGAAAAACTGTTTTTT.